This TCR beta chain came from a study of shared clonotypes between healthy human individuals. In the study overall: Three plates were used per donor for CD4 naive, three for CD4 memory, two for CD8 naive and one for CD8 memory. Findings and limits, study-wide: Naive subsets typically showed greater estimated richness than memory subsets. Rarefaction exposed incomplete sorted-subset sequencing despite large depth.

Under the authors' procedure: Without quality scores, immunoSEQ junctional reads could not be filtered like full-length reads. The table came from immunoSEQ multiplex PCR; TCRdb's copy has only in-frame clones and leaves some out. V and J calls and clone size are copied from that table; D and trimming were computed from the DNA. The repertoire holds roughly 2.2 million clones, with over 90% as singletons. The germline V and J ends were trimmed by 5 bases and 5 bases, with 16 bases remaining between them. Germline assignment: CDR1 MNHEY and CDR2 SVGAGI. CDR3 length equals 15 residues. A note on this clone: What it recognizes is unknown.

The chain has TRBV6-5 and TRBJ1-5; tentatively, D is TRBD1 (5 bases). The specimen was naive CD4+ T cells from PBMCs. Indicated subset: CD45RA+ positively selected. The receptor's source is a man aged 18 to 35 in good health. Some clones in this sample may be carry-over from other donors' samples. CDR3 sequence reads: CASSIAGVGDQPQHF. The CDR3 DNA is TGTGCCAGCAGTATAGCGGGGGTTGGAGATCAGCCCCAGCATTTT.